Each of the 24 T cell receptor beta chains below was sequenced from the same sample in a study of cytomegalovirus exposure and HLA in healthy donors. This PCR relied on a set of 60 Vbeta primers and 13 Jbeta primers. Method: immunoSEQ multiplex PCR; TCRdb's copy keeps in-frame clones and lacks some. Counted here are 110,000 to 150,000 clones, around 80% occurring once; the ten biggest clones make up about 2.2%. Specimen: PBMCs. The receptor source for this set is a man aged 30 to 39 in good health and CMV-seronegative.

CDR3 residues: CASSQAEAGMGYEQYF. The DNA for the CDR3 is TGTGCCAGCAGCCAAGCTGAGGCAGGGATGGGCTACGAGCAGTACTTC. The rearrangement joins TRBV4-2 to TRBJ2-7; possibly TRBD1 for D (5 bases). The germline V gene encodes CDR1 LGHNA and CDR2 YNFKEQ. This CDR3 has 16 residues. Trimming took 1 base from V and 3 from J, leaving 16 bases between them.

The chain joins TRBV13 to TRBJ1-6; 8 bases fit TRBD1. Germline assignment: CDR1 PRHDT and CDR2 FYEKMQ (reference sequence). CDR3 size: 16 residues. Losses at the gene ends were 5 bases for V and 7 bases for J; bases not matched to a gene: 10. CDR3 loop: CASSPNRDRPNSPLHF. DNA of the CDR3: TGTGCCAGCAGCCCCAACCGGGACAGGCCGAATTCACCCCTCCACTTT.

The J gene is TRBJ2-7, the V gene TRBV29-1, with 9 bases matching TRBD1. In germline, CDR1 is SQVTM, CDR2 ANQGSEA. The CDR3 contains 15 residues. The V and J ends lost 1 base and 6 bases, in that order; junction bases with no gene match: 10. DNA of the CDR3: TGCAGCGTTGAAGTGAGGGACAGGGTAACGTTCGAGCAGTACTTC. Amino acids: CSVEVRDRVTFEQYF.

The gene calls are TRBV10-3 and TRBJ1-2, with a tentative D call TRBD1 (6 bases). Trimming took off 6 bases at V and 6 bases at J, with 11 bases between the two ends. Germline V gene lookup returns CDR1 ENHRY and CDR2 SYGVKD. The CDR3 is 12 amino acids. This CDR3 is CAISANRDGYTF. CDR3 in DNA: TGTGCCATCAGCGCTAACAGGGATGGCTACACCTTC.

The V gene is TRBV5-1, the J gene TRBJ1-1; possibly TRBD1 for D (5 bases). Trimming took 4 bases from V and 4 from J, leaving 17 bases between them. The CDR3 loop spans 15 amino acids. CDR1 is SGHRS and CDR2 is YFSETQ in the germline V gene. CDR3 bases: TGCGCCAGCAGCCAACCACCAGGGTCCGGCACTGAAGCTTTCTTT. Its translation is CASSQPPGSGTEAFF.

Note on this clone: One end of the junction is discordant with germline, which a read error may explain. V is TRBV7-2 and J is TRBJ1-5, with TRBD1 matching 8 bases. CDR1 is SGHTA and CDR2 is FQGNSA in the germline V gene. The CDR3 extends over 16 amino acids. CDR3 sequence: CASSLDRSGGNQPQNF. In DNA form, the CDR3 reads TGTGCCAGCAGCTTAGATCGGTCAGGGGGCAATCAGCCCCAGAATTTT.

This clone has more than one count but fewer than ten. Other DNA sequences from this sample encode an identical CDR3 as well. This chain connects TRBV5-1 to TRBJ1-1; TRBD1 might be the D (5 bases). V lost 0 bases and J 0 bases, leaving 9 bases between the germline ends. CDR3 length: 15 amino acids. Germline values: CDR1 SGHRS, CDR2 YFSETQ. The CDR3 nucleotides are TGCGCCAGCAGCTTGGATCAGGGTATGAACACTGAAGCTTTCTTT. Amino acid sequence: CASSLDQGMNTEAFF.

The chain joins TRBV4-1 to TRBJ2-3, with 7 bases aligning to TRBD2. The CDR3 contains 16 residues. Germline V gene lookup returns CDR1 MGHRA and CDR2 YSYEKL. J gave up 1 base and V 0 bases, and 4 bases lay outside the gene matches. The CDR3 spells CASSQEGLAGTDTQYF. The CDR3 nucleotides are TGCGCCAGCAGCCAAGAGGGGCTAGCGGGCACAGATACGCAGTATTTT.

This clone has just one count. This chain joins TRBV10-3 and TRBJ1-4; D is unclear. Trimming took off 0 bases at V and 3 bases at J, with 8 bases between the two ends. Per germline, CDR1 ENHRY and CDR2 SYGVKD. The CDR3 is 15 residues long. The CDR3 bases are TGTGCCATCAGTGAGTCATGGTCGGCTAATGAAAAACTGTTTTTT. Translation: CAISESWSANEKLFF.

Here the CDR3 reads CASSSVTGKVNTEAFF. The CDR3 coding sequence is TGTGCCAGCAGTTCAGTGACAGGAAAGGTGAACACTGAAGCTTTCTTT. This chain joins TRBV28 and TRBJ1-1; maybe TRBD1 (6 bases). CDR3 length equals 16 residues. The germline gives CDR1 MDHEN, CDR2 SYDVKM. V was shortened by 4 bases and J by 0 bases, with 15 bases between the two germline ends. The full variable domain, its missing parts supplied by reference TRBV28 and TRBJ1-1, is DVKVTQSSRYLVKRTGEKVFLECVQDMDHENMFWYRQDPGLGLRLIYFSYDVKMKEKGDIPEGYSVSREKKERFSLILESASTNQTSMYLCASSSVTGKVNTEAFFGQGTRLTVV.

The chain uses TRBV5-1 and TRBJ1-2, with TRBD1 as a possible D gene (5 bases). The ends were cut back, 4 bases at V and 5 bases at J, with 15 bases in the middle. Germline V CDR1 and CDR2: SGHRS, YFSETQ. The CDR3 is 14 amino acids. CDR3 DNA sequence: TGCGCCAGCAGCCTCGGAGACAGTGGGTATGGCTACACCTTC. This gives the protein CASSLGDSGYGYTF.

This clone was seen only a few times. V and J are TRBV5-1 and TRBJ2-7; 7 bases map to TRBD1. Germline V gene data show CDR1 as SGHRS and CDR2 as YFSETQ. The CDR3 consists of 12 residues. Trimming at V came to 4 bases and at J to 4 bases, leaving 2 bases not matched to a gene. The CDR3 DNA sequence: TGCGCCAGCAGCGTACAGGGGTACGAGCAGTACTTC. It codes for CASSVQGYEQYF.

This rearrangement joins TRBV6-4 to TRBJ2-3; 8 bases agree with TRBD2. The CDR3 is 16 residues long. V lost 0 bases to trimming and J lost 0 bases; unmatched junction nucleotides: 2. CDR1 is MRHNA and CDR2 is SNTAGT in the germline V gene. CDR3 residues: CASSDSASGSTDTQYF. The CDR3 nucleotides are TGTGCCAGCAGTGACTCGGCTAGCGGGAGCACAGATACGCAGTATTTT.

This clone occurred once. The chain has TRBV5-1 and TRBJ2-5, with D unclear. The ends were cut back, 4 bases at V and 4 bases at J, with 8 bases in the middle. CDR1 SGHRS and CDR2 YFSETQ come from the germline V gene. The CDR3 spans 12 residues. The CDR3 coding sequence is TGCGCCAGCAGCCAAGCCTCAGAGACCCAGTACTTC. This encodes CASSQASETQYF.

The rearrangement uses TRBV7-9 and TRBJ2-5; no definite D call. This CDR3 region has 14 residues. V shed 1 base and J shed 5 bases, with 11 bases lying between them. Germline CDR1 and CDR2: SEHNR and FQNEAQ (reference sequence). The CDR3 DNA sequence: TGTGCCAGCAGCTTAGGGCTAGGCGCGGAGACCCAGTACTTC. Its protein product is CASSLGLGAETQYF.

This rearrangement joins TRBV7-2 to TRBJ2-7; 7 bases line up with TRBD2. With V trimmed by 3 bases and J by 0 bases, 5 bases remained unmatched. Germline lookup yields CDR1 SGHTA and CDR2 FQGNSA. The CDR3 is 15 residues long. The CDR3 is CASSLAGGGSYEQYF. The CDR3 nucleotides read TGTGCCAGCAGCTTGGCTGGGGGGGGCTCCTACGAGCAGTACTTC.

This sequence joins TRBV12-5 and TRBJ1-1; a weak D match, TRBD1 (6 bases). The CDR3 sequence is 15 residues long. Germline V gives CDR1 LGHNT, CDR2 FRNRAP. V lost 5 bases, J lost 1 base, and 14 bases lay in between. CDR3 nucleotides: TGTGCTAGTGGTCCCGACAGGCTACCGAACACTGAAGCTTTCTTT. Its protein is CASGPDRLPNTEAFF.

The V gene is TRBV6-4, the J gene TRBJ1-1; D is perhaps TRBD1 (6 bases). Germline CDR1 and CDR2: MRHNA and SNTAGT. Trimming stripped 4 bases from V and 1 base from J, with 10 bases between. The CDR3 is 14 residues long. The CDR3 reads CASSAATGNTEAFF. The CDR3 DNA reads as TGTGCCAGCAGTGCGGCGACAGGGAACACTGAAGCTTTCTTT.

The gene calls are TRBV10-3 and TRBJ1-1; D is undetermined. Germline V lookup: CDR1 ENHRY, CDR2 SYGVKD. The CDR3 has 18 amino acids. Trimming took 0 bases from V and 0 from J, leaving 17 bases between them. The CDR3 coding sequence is TGTGCCATCAGTGAGTCGAGGGTTGGCCTGCTCATGAACACTGAAGCTTTCTTT. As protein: CAISESRVGLLMNTEAFF.

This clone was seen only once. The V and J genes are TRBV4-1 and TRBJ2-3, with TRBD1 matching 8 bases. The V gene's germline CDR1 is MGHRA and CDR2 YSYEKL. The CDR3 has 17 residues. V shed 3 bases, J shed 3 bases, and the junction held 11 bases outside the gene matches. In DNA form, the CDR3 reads TGCGCCAGCAGCCAGGCTCTGGACAGGGTACGAACAGATACGCAGTATTTT. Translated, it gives CASSQALDRVRTDTQYF.

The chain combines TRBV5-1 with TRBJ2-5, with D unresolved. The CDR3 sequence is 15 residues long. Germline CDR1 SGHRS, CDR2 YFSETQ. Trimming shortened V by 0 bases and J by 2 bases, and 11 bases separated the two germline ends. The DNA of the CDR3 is TGCGCCAGCAGCTTGGGGGCAGAATTACAAGAGACCCAGTACTTC. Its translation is CASSLGAELQETQYF.

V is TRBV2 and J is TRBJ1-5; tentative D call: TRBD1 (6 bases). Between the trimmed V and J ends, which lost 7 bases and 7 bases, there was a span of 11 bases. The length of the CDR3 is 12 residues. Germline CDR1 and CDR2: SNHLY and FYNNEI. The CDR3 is CASTGEGQPQHF. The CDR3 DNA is TGTGCCAGCACAGGGGAGGGACAGCCCCAGCATTTT. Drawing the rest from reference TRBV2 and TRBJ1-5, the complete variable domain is EPEVTQTPSHQVTQMGQEVILRCVPISNHLYFYWYRQILGQKVEFLVSFYNNEISEKSEIFDDQFSVERPDGSNFTLKIRSTKLEDSAMYFCASTGEGQPQHFGDGTRLSIL.

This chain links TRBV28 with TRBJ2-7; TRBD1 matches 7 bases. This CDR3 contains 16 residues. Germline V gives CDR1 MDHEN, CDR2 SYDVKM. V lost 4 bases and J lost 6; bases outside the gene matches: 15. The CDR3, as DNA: TGTGCCAGCAGTTCCCAGACAGGGAATCTAGCCTCCGAGCAGTACTTC. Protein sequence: CASSSQTGNLASEQYF.

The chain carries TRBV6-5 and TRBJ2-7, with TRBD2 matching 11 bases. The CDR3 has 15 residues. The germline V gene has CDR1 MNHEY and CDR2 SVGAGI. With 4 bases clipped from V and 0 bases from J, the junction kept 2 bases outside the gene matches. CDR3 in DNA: TGTGCCAGCAGTTCTACTAGCGGGGGCTCCTACGAGCAGTACTTC. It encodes CASSSTSGGSYEQYF.